This T cell receptor (beta chain) was obtained from a study of cytomegalovirus exposure and HLA in healthy donors. About the study: In a later analysis, it was reported that the roughly 130 validation repertoires had been produced on the same platform as the 690 or so repertoires belonging to the first cohort.

Here immunoSEQ multiplex PCR was the method, and the copy in TCRdb shows in-frame clones only, minus some. The sample records tens of thousands of clones, about 93% being singletons. Findings and limits, study-wide: Rare sequences made up most TCRs, while some public TCRs were found in many donors. That first-cohort TCR clusters tended to co-occur in the 100 to 150 validation repertoires was found in a later analysis. Confirmation in vitro established that a few CMV-associated chains were specific for CMV antigens.

CDR1 and CDR2 from the germline V gene are SGHDT and YYEEEE. The CDR3 has 15 amino acids. With 3 bases clipped from V and 0 bases from J, the junction kept 4 bases outside the gene matches. With respect to this clone: Antigen specificity is unknown.

This receptor was taken from a young woman in good health and CMV-seropositive. The source material was PBMCs. The chain couples TRBV5-6 to TRBJ1-1; 8 positions match TRBD1. CDR3 sequence: CASSSRDRMNTEAFF. The DNA for the CDR3 is TGTGCCAGCAGCTCCAGGGACAGGATGAACACTGAAGCTTTCTTT. Full variable domain (missing parts from reference TRBV5-6 and TRBJ1-1): DAGVTQSPTHLIKTRGQQVTLRCSPKSGHDTVSWYQQALGQGPQFIFQYYEEEERQRGNFPDRFSGHQFPNYSSELNVNALLLGDSALYLCASSSRDRMNTEAFFGQGTRLTVV.